This T cell receptor beta chain was captured in a study of T cell clonotyping in hematopoietic cell transplantation. Broader study findings: Few recipient clonotypes overlapped donors; over 97% were de novo at given depth. Pathologically expanded recipient clonotypes increased progressively from day 30 to day 180 as diversity fell.

Note on this clone: As yet, its antigen is unknown. The junction does not match germline at one end; this may be a read error.

TCRdb's copy holds only in-frame clones and misses some; the assay was immunoSEQ multiplex PCR. Among some 13,000 clones listed, 80% to 85% were seen once. The time point was: recipient sample about 28 days before transplant, after cytoreduction. The CDR3 runs 14 residues. Per the germline V gene, CDR1 is SSHAT and CDR2 is FNYEAQ (reference sequence). The V and J genes are TRBV7-7 and TRBJ2-3; weak D call: TRBD1 (6 bases). Sequenced here: peripheral blood mononuclear cells, sampled before stem cell transplant. The TCR comes from a man between 60 and 75 years old with acute myeloid leukemia. Some clones in this sample may be carry-over from other donors' samples. CDR3 in DNA: TGTGCTAGCAGCCTGGACAGCCTCAGAGATACGCAGTATTTT. Translated, it gives CASSLDSLRDTQYF.